Below, one T cell receptor (beta chain) is given with its context. The CDR3 has 13 residues. Germline V gene lookup returns CDR1 KGHSH and CDR2 LQKENI. Losses at the gene ends were 4 bases for V and 6 bases for J; bases not matched to a gene: 3. These data belong to a study of blood T cell repertoires in COVID-19. Under the authors' procedure: Reference gene primer amplification in the assay estimated nucleated cell counts. Assay: immunoSEQ multiplex PCR; the TCRdb copy retains only in-frame clones and omits some. V, J and clone size reflect that table, while D and trimming were determined from the DNA. The table records about 81,000 clones, 91% of them present only once.

This clonotype was sampled from a woman aged 50 to 65 in a cohort sampled during active COVID-19. The chain joins TRBV18 to TRBJ1-2, with TRBD1 identical over 9 bases. Sequenced input: peripheral blood. The CDR3 is CASSQTGGHGYTF. For the CDR3, the DNA is TGTGCCAGCTCACAAACAGGGGGCCATGGCTACACCTTC.